This T cell receptor (beta chain) was sequenced in a study of T cell responses to AZD1222 COVID-19 vaccine (dated by TCRdb to 2020 to 2022). In terms of the full investigation: TCR sequencing covered over 230 trial participants: nearly 210 given two doses of AZD1222 and 26 given two doses of MenACWY control vaccine. Trial participants were enrolled by age into 18-55, 56-69 and 70-plus year subgroups, with about 150, 28 and 57 TCR-sequenced participants respectively.

The paper's findings and limits, for the study overall: Conclusions about previously exposed vaccinees are limited, since just 6 or 7 AZD1222 recipients were seropositive for SARS-CoV-2 at baseline. Because no samples from the day 14 peak response were available, repertoires could be characterized only after the peak T cell response. Reportedly, close to half of the unique spike-specific TCRs recognized epitopes lying outside the regions that are mutated in the B.1.351 and B.1.1.7 variants. In the small 56-69-year group, the increase in depth fell short of significance, most likely because of low power. After two AZD1222 doses, both the breadth and the depth of spike-specific TCRs were significantly higher than at day 0 and than in MenACWY recipients. The whole spike protein was spanned by vaccine-associated CD4 TCRs, and dominant responses were seen in regions 160-218 and 743-854. Most participants were white British and females outnumbered males, and the authors suggested that clonal diversity may have been underestimated.

Read against the paper, the sample's time point label means: about 28 days (+/-7) after the second vaccine dose. AZD1222 recipients with second doses at about 4 weeks or about 12 weeks were pooled, because spike-specific TCR depth and breadth did not differ between schedules. Vaccinee samples were obtained from the UK trials COV001 and COV002, which included a single-blind randomized controlled phase 2/3 trial of AZD1222 (ChAdOx1 nCoV-19) in healthy adults. For TCRbeta chain sequencing, PBMC samples were collected from trial participants at day 0 and at day 28 after the second dose. For this clone: Its antigen specificity is not known. Base quality data are lacking; no much larger clone is found one base away.

Trimming at the junction amounts to 2 bases on V and 0 bases on J, and the germline ends lie 8 bases apart. Including the terminal cysteine and phenylalanine, the CDR3 comprises 14 residues. The entry retains the CDR3 DNA only, 42 bases that are in frame from base 1. The CDR3 regions of human TCRbeta chains were analyzed by immunosequencing. The study's own analysis went as follows. Repertoire TCRs were matched against a reference library of SARS-CoV-2-specific TCRs generated with the MIRA antigen-specificity platform. Breadth was defined as the fraction of unique TCRs that were SARS-CoV-2-associated. Depth was defined as the fraction of total T cells that were SARS-CoV-2-associated. Using the MIRA data, every spike-specific TCR was mapped to the spike region that the TCR reacted to and assigned to either a CD4 or a CD8 class. Log10-transformed breadth and depth values were compared by one-way ANOVA with Sidak's multiple comparisons tests. TCRdb re-hosts the immuneACCESS table, in-frame sequences only. Its copies lack some clones; in the studies checked, an unresolved V gene accounts for under half of them, and the cause for the rest is not known. The V and J calls and clone size are taken from that table; D and trimming were inferred from the DNA. This sample comprises around 58,000 clones, 89% of them detected only once. About 14% of the sample lies in the top ten.

Recombination linked TRBV6-7 to TRBJ2-7; a confident D gene designation cannot be given. TRBV6-7 is an ORF; its function is uncertain. This clonotype was obtained from an adult who received the AZD1222 COVID-19 vaccine. Material: peripheral blood, obtained 28 days after the second AZD1222 dose. The nucleotide sequence reads as follows: TGTGCCAGCAGTTACGTCGAGATCTCCTACGAGCAGTACTTC. This yields the protein CASSYVEISYEQYF.